The T cell receptor beta chain described here comes from a study of blood T cell repertoires in COVID-19. Germline V gene data show CDR1 as SGHAT and CDR2 as FQNNGV. V gave up 3 bases and J gave up 5 bases; unmatched junction bases: 7. This CDR3 is built from 15 residues. Sequencing was performed with immunoSEQ multiplex PCR; in TCRdb, only in-frame clones are kept and a portion is missing. The table lists about 220,000 clones, 90% of them singletons. Participants, roughly 18 to 90 years old, spanned around 25 US areas. Exposed enrollees had met someone with a PCR-confirmed or clinician-diagnosed COVID-19 case at some point within the 2 weeks before study entry.

The sequence was collected from a man younger than 45 who had been exposed to COVID-19. V gene TRBV11-2 combines with J gene TRBJ2-7, with 10 bases lining up with TRBD1. The specimen was PBMCs or T cells enriched from blood (not recorded which). The CDR3 DNA reads TGTGCCAGCAGCTTGAGTGGGACAGGGGTGGACGAGCAGTACTTC. Encoded protein: CASSLSGTGVDEQYF.